Detailed here is one TCR beta chain. Its antigen is unknown. This specimen belongs to a study of cytomegalovirus exposure and HLA in healthy donors. The PCR ran on 60 Vbeta and 13 Jbeta primers. The authors' processing: Later analysis identified roughly 82 million unique TCR beta chains, around 10 million shared. Sequenced by immunoSEQ multiplex PCR; TCRdb stores in-frame clones only, minus some. That table is the source of V, J and clone size, and D and trimming were worked out from the DNA. The sample lists under 200,000 clones, about four fifths occurring once. The CDR3 covers 15 residues. Germline CDR1 is SGHTA and CDR2 is FQGNSA. V lost 7 bases and J 2 bases, leaving 17 bases between the germline ends. The study's findings and limits: Immune exposure data for these donors was limited to CMV serostatus. In vitro testing confirmed a few CMV-associated chains as specific for CMV antigens. Reportedly, a later analysis found an Asian-associated ancestry cluster had fewer N-insertions than the approximately 670-donor mean.

The receptor was derived from a woman between 50 and 59 years old in good health and CMV-seronegative. The specimen sequenced was PBMCs. This chain connects TRBV7-2 to TRBJ1-1, with TRBD1 as a possible D gene (5 bases). The CDR3 sequence is CASTPMGGSNTEAFF. CDR3 nucleotide sequence: TGTGCCAGCACCCCTATGGGGGGGAGTAACACTGAAGCTTTCTTT. Together with reference TRBV7-2 and TRBJ1-1, the CDR3 gives the full variable domain: GAGVSQSPSNKVTEKGKDVELRCDPISGHTALYWYRQSLGQGLEFLIYFQGNSAPDKSGLPSDRFSAERTGGSVSTLTIQRTQQEDSAVYLCASTPMGGSNTEAFFGQGTRLTVV.